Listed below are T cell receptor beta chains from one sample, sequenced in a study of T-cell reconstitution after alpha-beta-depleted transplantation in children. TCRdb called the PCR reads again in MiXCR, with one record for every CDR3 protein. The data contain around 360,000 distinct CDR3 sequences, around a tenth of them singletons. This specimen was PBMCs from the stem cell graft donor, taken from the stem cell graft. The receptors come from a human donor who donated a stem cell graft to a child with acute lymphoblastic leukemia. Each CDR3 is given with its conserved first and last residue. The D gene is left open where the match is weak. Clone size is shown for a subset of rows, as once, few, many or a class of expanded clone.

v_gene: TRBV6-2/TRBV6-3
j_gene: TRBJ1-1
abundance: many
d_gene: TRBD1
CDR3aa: CASSRDRLNTEAFF
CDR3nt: TGTGCCAGCAGTCGGGACAGGTTGAACACTGAAGCTTTCTTT

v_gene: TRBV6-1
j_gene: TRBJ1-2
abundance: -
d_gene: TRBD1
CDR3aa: CASSEGGQFAGYTF
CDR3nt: TGTGCCAGCAGTGAAGGGGGACAGTTTGCTGGCTACACCTTC

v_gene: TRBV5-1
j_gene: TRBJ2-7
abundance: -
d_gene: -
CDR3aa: CASSFGTGREQYF
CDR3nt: TGCGCCAGCAGCTTCGGGACGGGAAGGGAGCAGTACTTC

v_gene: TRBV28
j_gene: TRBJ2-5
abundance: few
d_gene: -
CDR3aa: CASSLYPDRNTQETQYF
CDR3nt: TGTGCCAGCAGTTTATACCCCGACAGGAACACCCAAGAGACCCAGTACTTC

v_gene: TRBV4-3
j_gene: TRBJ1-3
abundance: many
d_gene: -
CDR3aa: CASSQDLWAGKGNTIYF
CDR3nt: TGCGCCAGCAGCCAAGATCTTTGGGCAGGGAAAGGAAACACCATATATTTT

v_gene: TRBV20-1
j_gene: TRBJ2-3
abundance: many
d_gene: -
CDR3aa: CSAPSGRDTQYF
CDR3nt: TGCAGTGCGCCGTCCGGGAGAGATACGCAGTATTTT

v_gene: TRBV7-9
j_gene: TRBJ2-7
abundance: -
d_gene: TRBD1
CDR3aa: CASSLPSGGTTYEQYF
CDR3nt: TGTGCCAGCAGCTTACCTTCAGGGGGCACCACCTACGAGCAGTACTTC

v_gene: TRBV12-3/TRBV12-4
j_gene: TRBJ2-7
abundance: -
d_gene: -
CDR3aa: CASSRGREAYEQYF
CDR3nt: TGTGCCAGCAGTAGGGGGAGGGAAGCCTACGAGCAGTACTTC

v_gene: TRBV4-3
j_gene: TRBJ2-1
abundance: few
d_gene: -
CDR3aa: CASSQVSGGGREQFF
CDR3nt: TGCGCCAGCAGCCAAGTGAGTGGAGGGGGAAGAGAGCAGTTCTTC

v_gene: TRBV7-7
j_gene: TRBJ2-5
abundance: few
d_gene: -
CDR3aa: CASSAYGAMETQYF
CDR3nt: TGTGCTAGCAGCGCCTATGGAGCGATGGAGACCCAGTACTTC

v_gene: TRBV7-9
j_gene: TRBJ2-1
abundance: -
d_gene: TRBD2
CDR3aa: CASTKTSGSGNEQFF
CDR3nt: TGTGCCAGCACCAAAACTAGCGGGAGTGGAAATGAGCAGTTCTTC

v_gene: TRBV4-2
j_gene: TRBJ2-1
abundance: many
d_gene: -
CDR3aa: CASSSPQGRGAYNEQFF
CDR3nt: TGTGCCAGCAGCTCACCACAGGGTCGTGGAGCCTACAATGAGCAGTTCTTC

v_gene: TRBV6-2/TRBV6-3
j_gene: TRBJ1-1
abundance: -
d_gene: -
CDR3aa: CASSRQLNTEAFF
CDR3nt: TGTGCCAGCAGTCGACAGTTAAACACTGAAGCTTTCTTT

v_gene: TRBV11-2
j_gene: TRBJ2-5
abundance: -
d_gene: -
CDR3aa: CATLSWASRETQYF
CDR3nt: TGTGCCACTCTTAGCTGGGCTAGCCGGGAGACCCAGTACTTC

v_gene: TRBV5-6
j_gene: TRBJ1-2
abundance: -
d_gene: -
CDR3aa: CASSRRDGNYGYTF
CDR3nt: TGTGCCAGCAGCAGGAGGGACGGTAACTATGGCTACACCTTC

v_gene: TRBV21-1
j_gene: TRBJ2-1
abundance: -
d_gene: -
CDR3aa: CASRWASYTEQFF
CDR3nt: TGTGCCAGCAGGTGGGCTAGCTACACTGAGCAGTTCTTC

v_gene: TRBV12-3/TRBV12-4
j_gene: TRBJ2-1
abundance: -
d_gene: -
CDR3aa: CASSLFGRADNEQFF
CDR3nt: TGTGCCAGCAGTTTATTCGGTCGGGCAGACAATGAGCAGTTCTTC

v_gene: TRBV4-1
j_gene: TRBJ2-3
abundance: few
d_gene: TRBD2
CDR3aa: CASSQGGRAGSDTQYF
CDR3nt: TGCGCCAGCAGCCAAGGCGGGAGGGCCGGGTCAGATACGCAGTATTTT

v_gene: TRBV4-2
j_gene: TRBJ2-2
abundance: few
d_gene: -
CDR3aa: CASSQDPQGGTGELFF
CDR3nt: TGTGCCAGCAGCCAAGATCCACAGGGAGGCACCGGGGAGCTGTTTTTT

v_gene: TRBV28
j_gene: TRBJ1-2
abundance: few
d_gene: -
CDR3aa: CASSFDRRGYTF
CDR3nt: TGTGCCAGCAGTTTTGATCGTCGGGGCTACACCTTC

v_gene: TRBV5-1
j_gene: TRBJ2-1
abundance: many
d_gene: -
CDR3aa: CASSLATRAAEQFF
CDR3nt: TGCGCCAGCAGCTTGGCCACGCGAGCGGCTGAGCAGTTCTTC

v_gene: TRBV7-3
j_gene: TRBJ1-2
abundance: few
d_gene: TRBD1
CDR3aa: CASSLTPGTGNGYTF
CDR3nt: TGTGCCAGCAGCTTAACCCCCGGGACAGGGAATGGCTACACCTTC

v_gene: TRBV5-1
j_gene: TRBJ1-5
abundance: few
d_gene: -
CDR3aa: CASRPDLDNQPQHF
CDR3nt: TGCGCCAGCAGGCCGGACCTTGACAATCAGCCCCAGCATTTT

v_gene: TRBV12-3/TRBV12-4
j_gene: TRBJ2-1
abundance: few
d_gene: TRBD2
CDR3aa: CASSLVLRLAEYNEQFF
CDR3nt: TGTGCCAGCAGTTTAGTTTTACGGCTAGCGGAATACAATGAGCAGTTCTTC

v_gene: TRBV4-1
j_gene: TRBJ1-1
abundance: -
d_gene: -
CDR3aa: CASSQDRRERAEAFF
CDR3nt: TGCGCCAGCAGCCAAGATCGGAGGGAAAGGGCTGAAGCTTTCTTT

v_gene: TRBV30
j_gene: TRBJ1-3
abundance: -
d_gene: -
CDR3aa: CAWSGGHSGNTIYF
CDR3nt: TGTGCCTGGAGCGGGGGTCACTCTGGAAACACCATATATTTT

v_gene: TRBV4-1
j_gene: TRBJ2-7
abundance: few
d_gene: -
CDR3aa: CASSQDSRVPTQYEQYF
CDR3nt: TGCGCCAGCAGCCAAGATAGTAGAGTCCCCACCCAATACGAGCAGTACTTC

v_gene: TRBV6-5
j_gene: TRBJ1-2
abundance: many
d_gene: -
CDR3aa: CASSYRGIGYGYTF
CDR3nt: TGTGCCAGCAGTTACCGCGGGATAGGCTATGGCTACACCTTC

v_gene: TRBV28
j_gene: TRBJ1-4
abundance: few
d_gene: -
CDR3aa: CASSFRQGTNEKLFF
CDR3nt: TGTGCCAGCAGTTTTCGTCAGGGTACTAATGAAAAACTGTTTTTT

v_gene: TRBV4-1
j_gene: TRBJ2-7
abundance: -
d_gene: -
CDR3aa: CASSQHRTGTYEQYF
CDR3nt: TGCGCCAGCAGCCAACACCGGACTGGAACCTACGAGCAGTACTTC

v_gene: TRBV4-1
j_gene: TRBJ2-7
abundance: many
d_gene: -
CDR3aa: CASSQVGPYEQYF
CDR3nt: TGCGCCAGCAGCCAAGTTGGGCCCTACGAGCAGTACTTC

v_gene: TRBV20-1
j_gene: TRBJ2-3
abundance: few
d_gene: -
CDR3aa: CSALSPQGMTDTQYF
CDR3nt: TGCAGTGCCCTAAGTCCACAGGGAATGACAGATACGCAGTATTTT

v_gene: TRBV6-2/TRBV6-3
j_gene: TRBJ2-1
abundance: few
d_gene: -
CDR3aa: CASRTWVRYNEQFF
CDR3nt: TGTGCCAGCAGGACTTGGGTGAGGTACAATGAGCAGTTCTTC

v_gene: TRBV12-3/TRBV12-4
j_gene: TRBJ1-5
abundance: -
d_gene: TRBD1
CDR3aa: CASSQNRGLNQPQHF
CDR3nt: TGTGCCAGCAGCCAAAACAGGGGCCTCAATCAGCCCCAGCATTTT

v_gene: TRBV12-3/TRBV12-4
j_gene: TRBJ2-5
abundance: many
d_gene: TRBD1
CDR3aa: CASSPPGQGAETQYF
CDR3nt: TGTGCCAGCAGTCCCCCTGGACAGGGGGCCGAGACCCAGTACTTC

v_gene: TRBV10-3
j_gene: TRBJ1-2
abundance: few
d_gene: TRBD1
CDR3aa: CAISVGQGGGYTF
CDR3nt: TGTGCCATCAGTGTCGGACAGGGGGGGGGCTACACCTTC

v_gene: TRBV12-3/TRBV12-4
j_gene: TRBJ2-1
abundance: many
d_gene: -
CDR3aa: CASSRRTDTYNEQFF
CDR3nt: TGTGCCAGCAGCCGCCGGACGGATACCTACAATGAGCAGTTCTTC

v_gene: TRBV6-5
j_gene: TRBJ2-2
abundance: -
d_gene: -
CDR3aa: CASSYSAGSNTGELFF
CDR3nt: TGTGCCAGCAGTTACTCGGCGGGATCGAACACCGGGGAGCTGTTTTTT

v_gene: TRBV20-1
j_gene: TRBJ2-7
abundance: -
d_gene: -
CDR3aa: CSARDPSVLPYEQYF
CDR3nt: TGCAGTGCTAGAGACCCCAGCGTGTTACCCTACGAGCAGTACTTC

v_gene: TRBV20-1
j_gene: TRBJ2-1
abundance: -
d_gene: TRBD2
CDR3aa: CSARVTSGRDEQFF
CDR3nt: TGCAGTGCTAGGGTGACTAGCGGGAGGGATGAGCAGTTCTTC

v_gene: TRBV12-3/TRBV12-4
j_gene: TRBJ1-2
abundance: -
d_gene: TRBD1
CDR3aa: CASSLGQVSNYGYTF
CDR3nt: TGTGCCAGCAGTCTTGGACAGGTCTCTAACTATGGCTACACCTTC

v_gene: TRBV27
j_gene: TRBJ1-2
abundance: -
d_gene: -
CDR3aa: CASSYRFDNYGYTF
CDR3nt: TGTGCCAGCAGTTATAGGTTCGATAACTATGGCTACACCTTC

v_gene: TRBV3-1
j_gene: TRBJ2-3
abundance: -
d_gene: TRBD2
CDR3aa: CASSQVKREGSTDTQYF
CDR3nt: TGTGCCAGCAGCCAAGTTAAACGGGAGGGGAGCACAGATACGCAGTATTTT

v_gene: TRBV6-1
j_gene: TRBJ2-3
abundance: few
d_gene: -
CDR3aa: CASSERGERRTRLATDTQYF
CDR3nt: TGTGCCAGCAGTGAAAGGGGGGAAAGACGGACCCGACTTGCCACAGATACGCAGTATTTT

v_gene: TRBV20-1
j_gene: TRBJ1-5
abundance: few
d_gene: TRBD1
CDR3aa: CSARTGPYSNQPQHF
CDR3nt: TGCAGTGCTAGGACAGGGCCCTATAGCAATCAGCCCCAGCATTTT

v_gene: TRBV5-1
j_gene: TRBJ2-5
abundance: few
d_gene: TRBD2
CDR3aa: CASSRGTSGQETQYF
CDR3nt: TGCGCCAGCAGCAGGGGGACTAGCGGGCAAGAGACCCAGTACTTC

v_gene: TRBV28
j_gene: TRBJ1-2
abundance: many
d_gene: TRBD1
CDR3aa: CASSFTGANLPNYGYTF
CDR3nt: TGTGCCAGCAGTTTTACAGGGGCCAACCTACCTAACTATGGCTACACCTTC

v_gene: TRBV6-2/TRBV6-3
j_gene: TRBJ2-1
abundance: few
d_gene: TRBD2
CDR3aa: CASSYGMGLASEQFF
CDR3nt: TGTGCCAGCAGTTACGGGATGGGACTAGCAAGTGAGCAGTTCTTC

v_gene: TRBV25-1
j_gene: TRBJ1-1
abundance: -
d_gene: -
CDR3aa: CASSEVGTHMRTEAFF
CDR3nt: TGTGCCAGCAGTGAGGTCGGGACTCATATGAGGACTGAAGCTTTCTTT

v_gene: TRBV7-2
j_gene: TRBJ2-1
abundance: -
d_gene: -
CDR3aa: CASSPNRDYEQFF
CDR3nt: TGTGCCAGCAGCCCAAACAGGGACTATGAGCAGTTCTTC

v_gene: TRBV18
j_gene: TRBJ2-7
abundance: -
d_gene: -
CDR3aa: CASSARVGSNYEQYF
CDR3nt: TGTGCCAGCTCAGCTCGTGTTGGATCAAATTACGAGCAGTACTTC